This entry is about one T cell receptor beta chain. Its antigen is unidentified. The data belong to a study of T cell responses to AZD1222 COVID-19 vaccine. Study conclusions and caveats: Clonal diversity was possibly underestimated, and white British individuals and females predominated among donors. Only a handful of AZD1222 recipients, roughly 6 in all, had baseline seropositivity. Sampling that yielded the repertoires occurred only after the peak T cell response. Researchers report vaccine-associated CD4 TCRs spanning spike, with dominance at 160-218 and 743-854.

Sequencing was performed with immunoSEQ multiplex PCR; in TCRdb, only in-frame clones are kept and a portion is missing. The sample contains around 33,000 clones, 80% to 95% of which appear only once. Between the trimmed V and J ends, which lost 2 bases and 3 bases, there was a span of 5 bases. The CDR3 totals 13 residues. Germline V CDR1 and CDR2: SGHTA, FQGNSA. The chain carries TRBV7-2 and TRBJ1-5, with D unresolved. The clonotype was recovered from an adult in good health. Sequenced material: peripheral blood, taken on day 0 of AZD1222 vaccination. CDR3 bases: TGTGCCAGCAGCTTATACACCAATCAGCCCCAGCATTTT. Protein sequence: CASSLYTNQPQHF.